The rows below give T cell receptor beta chains drawn from one sample of a study of graft-versus-host responses after intestinal transplantation. Their antigen targets remain unknown. Profiled with immunoSEQ multiplex PCR; TCRdb holds only in-frame clones, not every one. The sample lists tens of thousands of clones; roughly 91% were seen once. The specimen comprised unstimulated CD4+ T cells sorted from spleen or lymph node cells, sampled before intestinal transplant. All receptors derive from a human donor who received an intestinal transplant. CDR3s include the opening cysteine and the closing phenylalanine or tryptophan. The listing skips clone size in some rows; elsewhere it reads once, few, many or a size class.

clone_size | j_call | v_call | cdr3_aa
few | TRBJ1-2 | TRBV10-1 | CASSENTLYGYTF
. | TRBJ2-7 | TRBV6-5 | CATSEGLAGEQYF
. | TRBJ1-6 | TRBV19 | CASSITGDNSPLHF
. | TRBJ1-2 | TRBV2 | CASSGKQGLDYGYTF
. | TRBJ2-7 | TRBV6-6 | CASSFLGLAGAYEQYF
. | TRBJ2-6 | TRBV30 | CAHASGTESSGANVLTF
. | TRBJ2-1 | TRBV19 | CASSWRGGQVEQFF
. | TRBJ2-7 | TRBV7-2 | CASSLGPSYEQYF
. | TRBJ1-2 | TRBV27 | CASSLSPHGRDGYTF
. | TRBJ2-3 | TRBV7-8 | CASSQAADTQYF
. | TRBJ1-3 | TRBV7-9 | CASSFTGAGNTIYF
. | TRBJ1-1 | TRBV5-5 | CASSLGAGRGAFF
. | TRBJ1-5 | TRBV5-4 | CASSAQTPGGNQPQHF
. | TRBJ2-7 | TRBV18 | CASSRDRVTYEQYF
. | TRBJ2-1 | TRBV9 | CASSASGGAYNEQFF
. | TRBJ2-5 | TRBV6-5 | CASSYSLDRYEETQYF
. | TRBJ1-2 | TRBV27 | CASSLWGGHPSYGYTF
. | TRBJ2-2 | TRBV7-7 | CASSRATDSTGELFF
few | TRBJ1-1 | TRBV12-5 | CASGLETVRNTEAFF
. | TRBJ1-1 | TRBV19 | CASSIKGQGAPNTEAFF
. | TRBJ1-1 | TRBV10-1 | CASSEHLNTEAFF
once | TRBJ2-3 | TRBV7-2 | CASRPWGGAREDTQYF
. | TRBJ1-1 | TRBV6-1 | CASSPGTGGNTEAFF
. | TRBJ1-2 | TRBV4-1 | CASSRGGGGDYGYTF
. | TRBJ2-7 | TRBV19 | CASSYRTLGYEQYF
. | TRBJ2-1 | TRBV27 | CASSLEAGGSSYNEQFF
. | TRBJ2-5 | TRBV11-3 | CASSLLTGGQETQYF
. | TRBJ1-4 | TRBV30 | CAWSYTGFRMAIGELFF
. | TRBJ1-4 | TRBV6-5 | CASSYSGRTNEKLFF
. | TRBJ2-1 | TRBV5-1 | CASSLASGVPNEQFF
. | TRBJ2-1 | TRBV18 | CASSPTSGGNNEQFF
. | TRBJ1-3 | TRBV2 | CASVQDRGNTIYF
. | TRBJ2-4 | TRBV19 | CASSPTGPSGRGGRGNIQYF
few | TRBJ1-3 | TRBV4-3 | CASSQDRGNTIYF
. | TRBJ1-4 | TRBV28 | CASSLIRLNEKLFF
. | TRBJ2-7 | TRBV27 | CASSRDRGSYEQYF
. | TRBJ2-7 | TRBV5-1 | CASSLATGPYEQYF
. | TRBJ2-3 | TRBV10-3 | CAIKRTSGASTDTQYF
. | TRBJ1-6 | TRBV7-9 | CASSPRTDSPLHF
. | TRBJ1-6 | TRBV19 | CASSRQGGSPLHF
once | TRBJ2-1 | TRBV7-9 | CASSISGISYNEQFF
. | TRBJ2-3 | TRBV18 | CASSPGHYTDTQYF
. | TRBJ2-7 | TRBV18 | CASSPALRGDEQYF
. | TRBJ1-3 | TRBV7-2 | CASSLALGSSGNTIYF
. | TRBJ1-2 | TRBV2 | CASSEVRGGYTF
. | TRBJ2-1 | TRBV5-1 | CASSLDGAHLGEQFF
. | TRBJ1-1 | TRBV7-2 | CASSLDRVLEAFF
. | TRBJ1-1 | TRBV5-6 | CASSLGGQGGTEAFF
. | TRBJ1-6 | TRBV5-6 | CASSYPDSRNSPLHF
. | TRBJ1-4 | TRBV6-5 | CASSYGTGELGEKLFF
. | TRBJ2-7 | TRBV5-1 | CASSLAPGQAYEQYF
. | TRBJ1-2 | TRBV6-5 | CASSYMTGSGYTF